These T cell receptor beta chains were read from a single sample in a study of blood T cell repertoires in COVID-19. Profiling relied on immunoSEQ multiplex PCR, and the TCRdb table lists in-frame clones only, not all of them. Of roughly 63,000 clones detected, nearly 90% appear once; the ten largest clones hold approximately 7.4%. Sequencing was performed on peripheral blood. The receptors come from a man over 45 with active COVID-19. Both conserved end residues are part of each CDR3. Each record gives: J gene, D gene, clone size, V gene, CDR3 length, CDR3 protein, CDR3 DNA. A D gene is named only where the DNA matches it firmly. For some rows the clone size is stated as once, few or many, or as a class when expanded; others skip it.

j_gene: TRBJ2-1
d_gene: .
abundance: .
v_gene: TRBV4-1
len: 18
CDR3aa: CASSRSRFGLSSYNEQFF
CDR3nt: TGCGCCAGCAGCCGGAGCAGGTTCGGACTCAGCTCCTACAATGAGCAGTTCTTC

j_gene: TRBJ1-1
d_gene: .
abundance: .
v_gene: TRBV4-3
len: 13
CDR3aa: CASSQGDIPEAFF
CDR3nt: TGCGCCAGCAGCCAAGGTGACATCCCTGAAGCTTTCTTT

j_gene: TRBJ1-4
d_gene: .
abundance: .
v_gene: TRBV7-9
len: 14
CDR3aa: CASSPTGGNEKLFF
CDR3nt: TGTGCCAGCAGCCCGACGGGAGGTAATGAAAAACTGTTTTTT

j_gene: TRBJ2-1
d_gene: TRBD2
abundance: .
v_gene: TRBV5-5
len: 16
CDR3aa: CASSFWASGGIDEQFF
CDR3nt: TGTGCCAGCAGCTTTTGGGCGAGCGGGGGGATCGATGAGCAGTTCTTC

j_gene: TRBJ1-5
d_gene: .
abundance: .
v_gene: TRBV9
len: 13
CDR3aa: CASSYGLNQPQHF
CDR3nt: TGTGCCAGCAGCTACGGACTCAATCAGCCCCAGCATTTT

j_gene: TRBJ2-3
d_gene: .
abundance: .
v_gene: TRBV29-1
len: 12
CDR3aa: CSVVLHTDTQYF
CDR3nt: TGCAGCGTTGTGTTACACACAGATACGCAGTATTTT

j_gene: TRBJ2-7
d_gene: .
abundance: many
v_gene: TRBV7-9
len: 15
CDR3aa: CASSLSATGSYEQYF
CDR3nt: TGTGCCAGCAGCTTAAGTGCGACGGGATCCTACGAGCAGTACTTC

j_gene: TRBJ2-7
d_gene: TRBD2
abundance: .
v_gene: TRBV2
len: 14
CDR3aa: CASTVAGGTYEQYF
CDR3nt: TGTGCCAGCACCGTAGCGGGGGGGACTTACGAGCAGTACTTC

j_gene: TRBJ2-3
d_gene: TRBD2
abundance: .
v_gene: TRBV19
len: 16
CDR3aa: CASMMTSGAYTDTQYF
CDR3nt: TGTGCCAGTATGATGACTAGCGGGGCTTACACAGATACGCAGTATTTT

j_gene: TRBJ1-1
d_gene: .
abundance: .
v_gene: TRBV20-1
len: 13
CDR3aa: CSASGGEVTEAFF
CDR3nt: TGCAGTGCTAGTGGGGGGGAGGTCACTGAAGCTTTCTTT

j_gene: TRBJ1-4
d_gene: .
abundance: .
v_gene: TRBV4-3
len: 15
CDR3aa: CASSQDRATHEKLFF
CDR3nt: TGCGCCAGCAGCCAAGATCGTGCCACTCATGAAAAACTGTTTTTT

j_gene: TRBJ1-2
d_gene: .
abundance: .
v_gene: TRBV6-5
len: 15
CDR3aa: CASSMKPVRAYGYTF
CDR3nt: TGTGCCAGCTCCATGAAGCCTGTCAGGGCCTATGGCTACACCTTC

j_gene: TRBJ2-3
d_gene: TRBD2
abundance: .
v_gene: TRBV5-6
len: 14
CDR3aa: CASSYSGGADTQYF
CDR3nt: TGTGCCAGCAGCTATAGCGGGGGTGCAGATACGCAGTATTTT